This T cell receptor (beta chain) was identified in a study of early T cells in non-severe SARS-CoV-2 infection. Study-wide points: Matches to VDJdb favored anti-spike CD8 responses and missed private and CD4 specificities.

Attachment of unique molecular identifiers was made to individual cDNA molecules. One entry per CDR3 protein, called by TCRdb with MiXCR from the 5' RACE reads. The sample contains 55,000 to 75,000 distinct CDR3 sequences, more than 9% of which appear only once. Of note for this clonotype: No antigen is known for it.

V was cut by 6 bases and J by 0 bases, with 12 bases left in between. CDR3 length: 16 amino acids. This receptor was taken from an adult who was a healthcare worker with PCR-confirmed SARS-CoV-2 infection or an uninfected control (not recorded which). The sequencing sample was made of whole blood. The chain couples TRBV12-3 or TRBV12-4 to TRBJ2-6, with a tentative D call TRBD1 (5 bases). CDR3 DNA sequence: TGTGCCAGCAGAGACAGCCTAATCTCTGGGGCCAACGTCCTGACTTTC. This sequence encodes CASRDSLISGANVLTF.